The text below deals with one T cell receptor beta chain. Its target is unknown. The entry originates in a study of vaccination and CD4 T cells after COVID-19. The germline gives CDR1 KGHSH, CDR2 LQKENI. Trimming cost V 3 bases and J 2 bases, with 8 bases left between them. This CDR3 is 14 amino acids long. The Oncomine TCR Beta short-read assay generated sequence data from the DNA of cultured CD4+ T cells. Using the QIAamp micro DNA kit, genomic DNA was extracted from the CD4+ T cells that had been cultured. TCRdb independently ran MiXCR on the PCR reads; one entry per CDR3 protein. The sample lists 15,000 to 25,000 distinct CDR3 sequences, around two fifths occurring once. Treatment specified: roughly 10-day PBMC culture with coronavirus spike peptide pools or control peptides (ViraFEST assay). The ViraFEST method relied on peptide pools to expand antigen-specific T cells, followed by TCR sequencing. Negative selection yielded CD4+ T cells from day-10 cultures.

This chain connects TRBV18 to TRBJ1-3, with no clear D. Sequenced input: cultured CD4+ T cells from blood. This clonotype was obtained from a human donor with COVID-19. CDR3 loop: CASSPDKAGNTIYF. The CDR3 DNA reads as TGTGCCAGCTCACCCGACAAAGCTGGAAACACCATATATTTT.